This T cell receptor beta chain was sequenced in a study of blood T cell repertoires in COVID-19. Study-level information: Samples taken during acute and convalescent COVID-19 were collected in the United States, Italy and Spain. Sample material is recorded as cDNA or gDNA derived from T cells, B-cell-depleted T cells, or PBMCs.

Profiled with immunoSEQ multiplex PCR; TCRdb holds only in-frame clones, not every one. The data contain roughly 150,000 clones, around 83% of them singletons. The CDR3 totals 14 residues. Unmatched junction bases numbered 3, after V lost 5 bases and J lost 3 bases. Germline-derived CDR1 and CDR2 are GTSNPN and SVGIG (reference sequence). V is TRBV30 and J is TRBJ2-5; 13 nucleotides align to TRBD2. The TCR sequence derives from a woman aged 45-60 years with acute or convalescent COVID-19. The material sequenced was peripheral blood. CDR3 sequence reads: CAWGLAGVEETQYF. CDR3 nucleotide sequence: TGTGCCTGGGGACTAGCGGGAGTCGAAGAGACCCAGTACTTC.